Shown below are 19 T cell receptor beta chains from a single sample sequenced in a study of OX40 agonist ivuxolimab in advanced cancers. Only in-frame clones appear in the TCRdb table, and some are missing; sequencing was by immunoSEQ multiplex PCR. Counted here are approximately 77,000 clones, 90% occurring once; the ten biggest clones make up more than 1.5%. Here the sequenced sample was CD4+ or CD8+ T cells sorted from blood, taken in a trial of the OX40 agonist ivuxolimab. These receptors were obtained from an adult with an advanced solid tumor such as melanoma, head and neck, liver or kidney cancer.

The V and J genes are TRBV5-8 and TRBJ2-1; no definite D call. V was pared by 0 bases and J by 10 bases, with 5 bases between. Germline V gives CDR1 SGHTS, CDR2 YDEGEE. The CDR3 loop spans 11 amino acids. CDR3 residues: CASSLAVEQFF. DNA for the CDR3: TGTGCCAGCAGCTTGGCTGTCGAGCAGTTCTTC.

V is TRBV5-5 and J is TRBJ2-1; D is ambiguous. The CDR3 loop spans 17 amino acids. CDR1 is SGHKS and CDR2 is YYEKEE in the germline V gene (reference sequence). V lost 3 bases and J 5 bases, leaving 21 bases between the germline ends. CDR3 loop: CASSSNSPQRVDNEQFF. The CDR3 coding sequence is TGTGCCAGCAGCTCCAACTCCCCCCAGAGAGTGGACAATGAGCAGTTCTTC.

The CDR3 loop is CASRPKESYEQYF. As DNA, the CDR3 is TGTGCCAGCAGACCCAAGGAGTCCTACGAGCAGTACTTC. The V gene is TRBV7-9, the J gene TRBJ2-7; no reliable D call. In germline, CDR1 is SEHNR, CDR2 FQNEAQ (reference sequence). The CDR3 extends over 13 amino acids. V lost 6 bases and J 1 base, leaving 10 bases between the germline ends.

This chain connects TRBV7-2 to TRBJ2-7, with D maybe TRBD1 (5 bases). This CDR3 spans 12 amino acids. V lost 5 bases to trimming and J lost 6 bases, with 11 bases between them. From germline, CDR1 is SGHTA and CDR2 FQGNSA. The CDR3 DNA reads TGTGCCAGCAGCCAGGGAAGGATCGAGCAGTACTTC. This gives the protein CASSQGRIEQYF.

This chain uses TRBV28 with TRBJ1-2; the D is unclear. Germline CDR1 reads MDHEN; CDR2 reads SYDVKM. Trimming cost V 4 bases and J 0 bases, with 3 bases left between them. CDR3 size: 12 residues. The CDR3, as DNA: TGTGCCAGCAGTTGGACTAACTATGGCTACACCTTC. It yields the protein CASSWTNYGYTF.

This clone counts as medium-sized. Other DNA sequences in this sample translate to the same CDR3. The chain links TRBV11-3 to TRBJ2-7, with a possible D match to TRBD2 (6 bases). The CDR3 is 14 amino acids. Germline CDR1 reads SGHNT; CDR2 reads YENEEA. Trimming took off 1 base at V and 1 base at J, with 8 bases between the two ends. The CDR3 DNA sequence: TGTGCCAGCAGCTTAGTGGCGGGGTCCTACGAGCAGTACTTC. It yields the protein CASSLVAGSYEQYF.

J is TRBJ2-2 and V is TRBV19; no definite D call. Trimming left V 6 bases short and J 1 base short, with 9 bases between. This CDR3 contains 14 residues. Germline CDR1 and CDR2: LNHDA and SQIVND (reference sequence). CDR3 loop: CASRTPGNTGELFF. In DNA, the CDR3 is TGTGCCAGTAGAACTCCAGGGAACACCGGGGAGCTGTTTTTT.

The V and J genes are TRBV5-6 and TRBJ1-2; 9 bases map to TRBD1. Germline V lookup: CDR1 SGHDT, CDR2 YYEEEE. Trimming removed 4 bases from V and 6 bases from J; junction bases left unmatched: 13. This CDR3 has 16 amino acids. This CDR3 is CASSRYRDRESNGYTF. The CDR3 coding sequence is TGTGCCAGCAGCCGATACCGGGACAGGGAATCGAATGGCTACACCTTC. Drawing the rest from reference TRBV5-6 and TRBJ1-2, the complete variable domain is DAGVTQSPTHLIKTRGQQVTLRCSPKSGHDTVSWYQQALGQGPQFIFQYYEEEERQRGNFPDRFSGHQFPNYSSELNVNALLLGDSALYLCASSRYRDRESNGYTFGSGTRLTVV.

V and J are TRBV30 and TRBJ2-3; the D gene is possibly TRBD1 (5 bases). The CDR3 is 12 amino acids. Germline-derived CDR1 and CDR2 are GTSNPN and SVGIG (reference sequence). Trimming removed 5 bases at V and 3 bases at J, with 9 bases between. DNA of the CDR3: TGTGCCTGGTCACAGGTAACAGATACGCAGTATTTT. Residues: CAWSQVTDTQYF. Drawing the rest from reference TRBV30 and TRBJ2-3, the complete variable domain is SQTIHQWPATLVQPVGSPLSLECTVEGTSNPNLYWYRQAAGRGLQLLFYSVGIGQISSEVPQNLSASRPQDRQFILSSKKLLLSDSGFYLCAWSQVTDTQYFGPGTRLTVL.

In the case of this clone: The identical CDR3 is also encoded by other nucleotide sequences in the sample. CDR3 nucleotide sequence: TGTGCCAGCAGCTCGAACACAGATACGCAGTATTTT. Amino acid sequence: CASSSNTDTQYF. V is TRBV7-9 and J is TRBJ2-3; no clear D. CDR3 size: 12 residues. Germline loops: CDR1 SEHNR, CDR2 FQNEAQ (reference sequence). The germline V and J ends were trimmed by 4 bases and 2 bases, with 4 bases remaining between them.

This chain links TRBV7-2 with TRBJ2-7; TRBD1 matches 8 bases. The length of the CDR3 is 15 residues. V was pared by 1 base and J by 3 bases, with 5 bases of the junction left unmatched. Germline CDR1 is SGHTA and CDR2 is FQGNSA. The CDR3 region is CASSLVSGQGYEQYF. CDR3 in DNA: TGTGCCAGCAGCTTAGTAAGCGGACAGGGCTACGAGCAGTACTTC.

The V call is TRBV11-2, the J call TRBJ2-1; TRBD2 aligns across 15 bases. V lost 5 bases, J lost 6 bases, and 11 bases stayed unmatched. This CDR3 region has 18 residues. CDR1 is SGHAT and CDR2 is FQNNGV in the germline V gene. The CDR3: CASSHLPGLAGGINEQFF. The CDR3, as DNA: TGTGCCAGCAGCCACCTCCCGGGACTAGCGGGAGGAATCAATGAGCAGTTCTTC.

The gene calls are TRBV28 and TRBJ1-2, with D tentatively TRBD1 (6 bases). The germline V and J ends were trimmed by 5 bases and 6 bases, with 13 bases remaining between them. The germline V gene has CDR1 MDHEN and CDR2 SYDVKM. This CDR3 has 13 amino acids. CDR3 DNA sequence: TGTGCCAGCAGTCCTAACAGGGATCATGGCTACACCTTC. Translation gives CASSPNRDHGYTF.

CDR3 amino acids: CASSSTQGDYGYTF. For the CDR3, the DNA is TGCGCCAGCAGCTCCACCCAGGGAGACTATGGCTACACCTTC. V is TRBV5-1 and J is TRBJ1-2; D is possibly TRBD1 (5 bases). V was shortened by 3 bases and J by 3 bases, with 12 bases between the two germline ends. This CDR3 has 14 residues. CDR1 and CDR2 (germline): SGHRS, YFSETQ.

The chain carries TRBV11-2 and TRBJ2-5, with a weak D call TRBD2 (6 bases). CDR1 and CDR2 (germline): SGHAT, FQNNGV. V lost 4 bases and J 5 bases, leaving 11 bases between the germline ends. The CDR3 is made up of 13 amino acids. CDR3 nucleotides: TGTGCCAGCAGCTCCGAACGGGGGGAGACCCAGTACTTC. Amino acids: CASSSERGETQYF.

V and J are TRBV4-2 and TRBJ1-2; D uncertain. Germline V gene data show CDR1 as LGHNA and CDR2 as YNFKEQ. The CDR3 spans 15 residues. V was trimmed by 0 bases and J by 0 bases, leaving 8 bases between them. The DNA of the CDR3 is TGTGCCAGCAGCCAAGAAGCGGGGTCTAACTATGGCTACACCTTC. Its protein product is CASSQEAGSNYGYTF.

The V gene is TRBV5-4, the J gene TRBJ1-6; D might be TRBD1 (6 bases). The V end lost 0 bases, the J end lost 10 bases, and 8 bases lay between the germline ends. The CDR3 runs to 13 residues. Germline CDR1 and CDR2: SGHNT and YYREEE (reference sequence). The CDR3 DNA reads as TGTGCCAGCAGCTTGGACAGGGACTCACCCCTCCACTTT. It specifies CASSLDRDSPLHF.

The chain joins TRBV27 to TRBJ2-3; TRBD1 or TRBD2 may be the D gene (6 bases each). V was pared by 0 bases and J by 8 bases, with 12 bases between. Germline-derived CDR1 and CDR2 are MNHEY and SMNVEV (reference sequence). This CDR3 is built from 14 residues. Here the CDR3 reads CASSLSITGATQYF. In nucleotides, the CDR3 is TGTGCCAGCAGTTTATCGATAACGGGGGCTACGCAGTATTTT.

The chain carries TRBV4-1 and TRBJ1-2, with 11 bases fitting TRBD1. V dropped 7 bases and J dropped 1; count of bases not matched to a gene: 14. The CDR3 is 18 amino acids. CDR1 and CDR2 from the germline V gene are MGHRA and YSYEKL. The CDR3 sequence is CASTPLPGQGGINYGYTF. The CDR3 nucleotides are TGCGCCAGCACCCCACTGCCGGGACAGGGGGGAATTAACTATGGCTACACCTTC.